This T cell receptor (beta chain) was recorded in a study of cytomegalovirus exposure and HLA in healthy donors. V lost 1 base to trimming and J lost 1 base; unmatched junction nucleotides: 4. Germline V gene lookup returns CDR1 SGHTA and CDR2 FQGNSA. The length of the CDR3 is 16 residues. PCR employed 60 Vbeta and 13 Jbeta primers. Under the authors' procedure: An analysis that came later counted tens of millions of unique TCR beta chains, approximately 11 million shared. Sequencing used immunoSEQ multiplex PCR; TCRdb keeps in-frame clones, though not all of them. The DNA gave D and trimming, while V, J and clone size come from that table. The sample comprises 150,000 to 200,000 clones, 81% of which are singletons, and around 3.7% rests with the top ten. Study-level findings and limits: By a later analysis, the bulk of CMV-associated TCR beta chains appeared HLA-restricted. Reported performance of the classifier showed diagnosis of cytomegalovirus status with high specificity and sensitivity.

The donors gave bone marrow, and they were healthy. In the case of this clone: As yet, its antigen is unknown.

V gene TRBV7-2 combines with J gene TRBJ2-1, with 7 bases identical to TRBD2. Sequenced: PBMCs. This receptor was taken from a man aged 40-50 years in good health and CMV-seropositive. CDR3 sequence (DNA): TGTGCCAGCAGCTTAGGAGGGGAGGGGTCCTACAATGAGCAGTTCTTC. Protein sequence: CASSLGGEGSYNEQFF.